These 20 T cell receptor beta chains share one sample of origin, sequenced in a study of vaccination and CD4 T cells after COVID-19. Their antigens remain unidentified. The Oncomine TCR Beta short-read assay sequenced DNA from cultured CD4+ T cells. A single record per CDR3 protein comes from TCRdb applying MiXCR to the PCR reads. The sample yields around 14,000 distinct CDR3 sequences, about half seen once. Indicated treatment: roughly 10-day PBMC culture with coronavirus spike peptide pools or control peptides (ViraFEST assay). Sequencing input: CD4+ T cells from blood, cultured in vitro. These receptors were collected from a human donor who had recovered from COVID-19.

The sample holds a few counts of this clonotype. V and J are TRBV7-3 and TRBJ2-3; perhaps TRBD1 as D (5 bases). This CDR3 has 15 amino acids. V lost 5 bases and J 0 bases, leaving 12 bases between the germline ends. CDR1 is SGHTA and CDR2 is FQGTGA in the germline V gene. CDR3: CASSQRQGSTDTQYF. CDR3 nucleotides: TGTGCCAGCAGCCAACGCCAGGGAAGCACAGATACGCAGTATTTT.

This clonotype was detected only a few times. V usage is TRBV7-9 and J usage is TRBJ1-1; no definite D call. CDR3 size: 12 residues. With 5 bases removed from V and 6 bases from J, the gap between germline ends came to 10 bases. The germline gives CDR1 SEHNR, CDR2 FQNEAQ (reference sequence). CDR3 in DNA: TGTGCCAGCAGCGCAGCTACGGCTGAAGCTTTCTTT. Encoded protein: CASSAATAEAFF.

This chain connects TRBV6-5 to TRBJ2-3, with D possibly matching TRBD2 (5 bases). V dropped 2 bases and J dropped 1 base, with 10 bases sitting between them. CDR1 and CDR2 from the germline V gene are MNHEY and SVGAGI. This CDR3 comprises 15 residues. CDR3 in amino acids: CASSYGSGRTDTQYF. CDR3 DNA: TGTGCCAGCAGTTACGGGAGCGGCCGCACAGATACGCAGTATTTT.

The genes are TRBV6-1 and TRBJ2-3, with TRBD1 as a possible D gene (6 bases). From germline, CDR1 is MNHNS and CDR2 SASEGT. With 5 bases removed from V and 1 base from J, the gap between germline ends came to 10 bases. The length of the CDR3 is 14 residues. The CDR3, as DNA: TGTGCCAGCAGTCCACGGACAGGCACAGATACGCAGTATTTT. As protein: CASSPRTGTDTQYF.

V and J are TRBV19 and TRBJ2-5; possible D gene TRBD2, 5 bases. CDR1 is LNHDA and CDR2 is SQIVND in the germline V gene (reference sequence). The CDR3 has 18 amino acids. V lost 3 bases, J lost 1 base, and 21 bases lay in between. CDR3 sequence reads: CASSIGFGVQIRQETQYF. In DNA, the CDR3 is TGTGCCAGTAGTATTGGATTCGGGGTTCAAATTCGCCAAGAGACCCAGTACTTC.

This clonotype occurred a few times. This chain links TRBV15 with TRBJ1-2; TRBD1 matches 10 bases. Per germline, CDR1 LNHNV and CDR2 YYDKDF (reference sequence). Germline trimming cut 1 base from V and 3 bases from J; bases unmatched to any gene: 5. The CDR3 is 16 residues long. The CDR3 here is CATSRGGTGDDYGYTF. The CDR3 DNA reads as TGTGCCACCAGCAGAGGAGGGACAGGGGACGACTATGGCTACACCTTC.

Here the CDR3 DNA reads TGCAGTGCTATTTTTGGGAACAGACTCTACGAGCAGTACTTC. Its protein is CSAIFGNRLYEQYF. The chain joins TRBV20-1 to TRBJ2-7; no clear D gene. This CDR3 is 14 amino acids long. V lost 4 bases and J 3 bases, leaving 16 bases between the germline ends. Germline V gene sequence: CDR1 DFQATT, CDR2 SNEGSKA (reference sequence).

The table lists this clonotype with a few counts. The chain couples TRBV7-9 to TRBJ1-5; 7 nucleotides agree with TRBD1. The CDR3 is 18 residues long. Per the germline V gene, CDR1 is SEHNR and CDR2 is FQNEAQ (reference sequence). The J segment lost 1 base and the V segment lost 5 bases, leaving 14 bases of the junction unmatched. The CDR3 DNA reads as TGTGCCAGCAGCGGAAGAAGACAGGGCCCAATAAGCAATCAGCCCCAGCATTTT. Translation gives CASSGRRQGPISNQPQHF.

In this sample, this clonotype turned up a few times. The chain recombines TRBV10-3 with TRBJ2-1, with 8 bases fitting TRBD2. Germline lookup yields CDR1 ENHRY and CDR2 SYGVKD. Trimming took 0 bases from V and 4 from J; bases not matched to a gene: 2. The CDR3 runs to 15 residues. CDR3 protein: CAISESGGRYNEQFF. CDR3 DNA: TGTGCCATCAGTGAGTCTGGCGGGAGGTACAATGAGCAGTTCTTC.

The rearrangement joins TRBV28 to TRBJ2-1, with TRBD2 matching 8 bases. CDR1 and CDR2 (germline): MDHEN, SYDVKM. CDR3 length equals 14 residues. V dropped 6 bases and J dropped 0; count of bases not matched to a gene: 1. CDR3 in amino acids: CASRTSDSYNEQFF. CDR3 DNA: TGTGCCAGCAGGACTAGCGACTCCTACAATGAGCAGTTCTTC.

This sequence joins TRBV10-3 and TRBJ1-4; 7 bases align to TRBD1. Trimming took 6 bases from V and 8 from J; bases not matched to a gene: 6. Germline CDR1 reads ENHRY; CDR2 reads SYGVKD. The CDR3 spans 13 residues. CDR3: CAIRRQGDEKLFF. In DNA form, the CDR3 reads TGTGCCATCAGAAGACAGGGAGACGAAAAACTGTTTTTT.

This clonotype was seen a handful of times. The V call is TRBV5-8, the J call TRBJ2-7; D remains ambiguous. The V end was cut by 4 bases, the J end by 6 bases, with 11 bases between. There are 12 residues in the CDR3. The germline CDR1 and CDR2 sequences are SGHTS and YDEGEE. In DNA, the CDR3 is TGTGCCAGCAGCCGGCGTATGGTCGAGCAGTACTTC. Amino acid sequence: CASSRRMVEQYF.

This clonotype was detected a few times. Here the CDR3 reads CASSLGLVGTDTQYF. CDR3 DNA sequence: TGTGCCAGCAGCTTAGGCCTAGTAGGCACAGATACGCAGTATTTT. The chain is built from TRBV7-2 and TRBJ2-3; no clear D gene. The CDR3 sequence is 15 residues long. Between the trimmed V and J ends, which lost 1 base and 1 base, there was a span of 9 bases. From germline, CDR1 is SGHTA and CDR2 FQGNSA.

The rearrangement links TRBV6-4 to TRBJ2-3; 7 positions match TRBD2. The CDR3 has 14 amino acids. The V gene end was trimmed by 7 bases and the J gene end by 1 base; junction bases not matched to a gene: 5. CDR1 and CDR2 (germline): MRHNA, SNTAGT. For the CDR3, the DNA is TGTGCCAGCAAAGCTAGCGGAGGCACAGATACGCAGTATTTT. Translating it yields CASKASGGTDTQYF.

This clonotype was seen a few times. J is TRBJ2-4 and V is TRBV2, with TRBD2 matching 7 bases. The germline V gene has CDR1 SNHLY and CDR2 FYNNEI. V shed 6 bases, J shed 1 base, and the junction held 3 bases outside the gene matches. This CDR3 is 14 amino acids long. CDR3 amino acids: CASSYGRAKNIQYF. As DNA, the CDR3 is TGTGCCAGCAGCTACGGGAGGGCCAAAAACATTCAGTACTTC. The whole variable domain, remainder taken from reference TRBV2 and TRBJ2-4, is EPEVTQTPSHQVTQMGQEVILRCVPISNHLYFYWYRQILGQKVEFLVSFYNNEISEKSEIFDDQFSVERPDGSNFTLKIRSTKLEDSAMYFCASSYGRAKNIQYFGAGTRLSVL.

This clonotype was picked up a small number of times. The CDR3 sequence: CASSGSGTSAYEQYF. CDR3 nucleotide sequence: TGTGCCAGCAGTGGCTCCGGGACTAGCGCATACGAGCAGTACTTC. This chain joins TRBV6-2 or TRBV6-3 and TRBJ2-7; 10 positions agree with TRBD2. This CDR3 is 15 amino acids long. The J segment lost 4 bases and the V segment lost 5 bases, leaving 8 bases of the junction unmatched. Germline-derived CDR1 and CDR2 are MNHEY and SVGEGT.

This clonotype was recorded a few times. V gene TRBV6-1 combines with J gene TRBJ1-5; the D is unclear. CDR3 length: 12 amino acids. Germline V gene lookup returns CDR1 MNHNS and CDR2 SASEGT. Trimming removed 6 bases at V and 4 bases at J, with 7 bases between. CDR3 sequence reads: CASRLLNQPQHF. The CDR3 region has the DNA TGTGCCAGCAGGCTACTTAATCAGCCCCAGCATTTT.

This chain connects TRBV6-1 to TRBJ2-5; TRBD1 matches at 11 bases. With 5 bases clipped from V and 2 bases from J, the junction kept 4 bases outside the gene matches. The germline V gene has CDR1 MNHNS and CDR2 SASEGT. The CDR3 sequence is 15 residues long. The CDR3 region has the DNA TGTGCCAGCAGTAGGGACAGGGGGAGGCAAGAGACCCAGTACTTC. Translated, it gives CASSRDRGRQETQYF.

This clonotype was counted between two and nine times. The V and J genes are TRBV4-3 and TRBJ2-4; TRBD1 matches 7 bases. J was trimmed by 6 bases and V by 0 bases; bases with no gene match: 2. Per germline, CDR1 LGHNA and CDR2 YSLEER. The CDR3 totals 14 residues. The CDR3 is CASSQDPGGNIQYF. The CDR3 nucleotides read TGCGCCAGCAGCCAAGATCCAGGGGGAAACATTCAGTACTTC.

The chain employs TRBV30 and TRBJ2-7; TRBD2 matches at 9 bases. The CDR3 has 13 amino acids. Looked up from germline, CDR1 is GTSNPN and CDR2 is SVGIG (reference sequence). With 3 bases clipped from V and 6 bases from J, the junction kept 6 bases outside the gene matches. For the CDR3, the DNA is TGTGCCTGGAGGTTAGCGGGAGCCAGCGAGCAGTACTTC. Translating it yields CAWRLAGASEQYF.